The clone carrying this TCR beta chain showed up just a few times. Its antigen is currently unknown. One entry per CDR3 protein results from TCRdb running MiXCR on the reads. The top ten clones hold 15% to 20% of a sample with about 230,000 distinct CDR3 sequences, approximately 22% of them seen once. These data belong to a study of T cell repertoires in cytomegalovirus infection. General study points: Of the TCR beta families, the public ones yielded a cumulative frequency that identified carriers of CMV plus the relevant HLA. HLA-C-restricted CMV clonotypes gave the most frequent clonotype in two of eight donors.

The germline CDR1 and CDR2 sequences are LNHDA and SQIVND (reference sequence). The CDR3 is 13 residues long. Trimming pared 5 bases from V and 6 bases from J, leaving 14 bases between. The receptor's source is a human donor in good health (CMV status not recorded). Some clones in this sample may be carry-over from other donors' samples. The chain carries TRBV19 and TRBJ2-7; no clear D gene. Sequencing used CD8+ T cells from PBMCs. CDR3 sequence reads: CASSFGPNLEQYF. CDR3 in DNA: TGTGCCAGTAGTTTTGGGCCAAACCTCGAGCAGTACTTC.